These 5 T cell receptor beta chains were sequenced from one sample in a study of chemoradiotherapy in HPV16-positive cancers. Clones were read by immunoSEQ multiplex PCR, and TCRdb kept only the in-frame ones, dropping some. The sample shows fewer than 40,000 clones, around 92% of them seen only once. The material sequenced was blood, taken from a patient who underwent chemoradiotherapy. The receptor set was obtained from a human donor with HPV-associated anogenital cancer.

The J gene is TRBJ2-5, the V gene TRBV5-1, with D perhaps TRBD2 (7 bases). This CDR3 spans 15 amino acids. The germline gives CDR1 SGHRS, CDR2 YFSETQ. V was shortened by 4 bases and J by 5 bases, with 18 bases between the two germline ends. This chain's CDR3 is CASSRGGSGQETQYF. CDR3 DNA sequence: TGCGCCAGCAGCAGGGGGGGGAGTGGCCAGGAGACCCAGTACTTC.

This chain connects TRBV7-8 to TRBJ1-3; D is uncertain. Germline V gives CDR1 SGHVS, CDR2 FQNEAQ. The V end was cut by 1 base, the J end by 1 base, with 2 bases between. The CDR3 length is 13 residues. CDR3 protein: CASSLGSGNTIYF. The CDR3 region has the DNA TGTGCCAGCAGCTTAGGTTCTGGAAACACCATATATTTT.

The genes are TRBV2 and TRBJ1-2; D is unresolved. Between the trimmed V and J ends, which lost 7 bases and 7 bases, there was a span of 19 bases. This CDR3 has 14 amino acids. The germline V gene has CDR1 SNHLY and CDR2 FYNNEI. CDR3: CASNPGARWGGYTF. The CDR3 nucleotides read TGTGCCAGCAATCCGGGAGCTCGGTGGGGTGGCTACACCTTC.

In this sample, this clone turned up a few times. The chain combines TRBV7-9 with TRBJ2-3; weak D call: TRBD2 (6 bases). Trimming removed 2 bases from V and 4 bases from J, with 10 bases in between. CDR1 SEHNR and CDR2 FQNEAQ come from the germline V gene (reference sequence). This CDR3 comprises 14 residues. In nucleotides, the CDR3 is TGTGCCAGCAGCTTACGCGGGGAAGCAGATACGCAGTATTTT. Protein product: CASSLRGEADTQYF.

The V gene is TRBV5-1, the J gene TRBJ1-2; 10 bases match TRBD1. CDR1 is SGHRS, CDR2 YFSETQ, per germline. The CDR3 contains 13 residues. The junction had 3 bases not matched to a gene; V was cut back by 4 bases and J by 6 bases. The CDR3 region has the DNA TGCGCCAGCAGCCCAGGGACAGGGGATGGCTACACCTTC. Amino acids: CASSPGTGDGYTF.